This T cell receptor beta chain was sequenced in a study of T-cell reconstitution after alpha-beta-depleted transplantation in children. Points from the study as a whole: There were reportedly several hundred expanded graft clones from which alpha-beta T cells came about two months after transplant. Hyperexpanded clones declined; after one year, newly produced T cells mostly supplied diversity. Surviving recipient T cells and intrathymic progenitors accounted for some patients' high TCRbeta diversity at day 60.

With 0 bases removed from V and 5 bases from J, the gap between germline ends came to 14 bases. Germline CDR1 reads SGHTA; CDR2 reads FQGTGA. The CDR3 length is 16 residues. Notes on this clonotype: The antigen is undetermined.

Unique molecular identifiers were incorporated when the TCRbeta library was constructed. TCRdb reprocessed the PCR reads via MiXCR and lists one record per CDR3 protein. This sample has a few hundred thousand distinct CDR3 sequences, with approximately 30% found just once. This TCR was recovered from a boy younger than two with Wiskott-Aldrich syndrome, due to receive a stem cell transplant. The sequences come from PBMCs, collected before TCRalphabeta/CD19-depleted stem cell transplant. V gene TRBV7-3 combines with J gene TRBJ2-1; D is possibly TRBD2 (6 bases). CDR3 sequence: CASSLTGTPGDNEQFF. The CDR3 DNA is TGTGCCAGCAGCTTAACCGGGACTCCGGGAGACAATGAGCAGTTCTTC.